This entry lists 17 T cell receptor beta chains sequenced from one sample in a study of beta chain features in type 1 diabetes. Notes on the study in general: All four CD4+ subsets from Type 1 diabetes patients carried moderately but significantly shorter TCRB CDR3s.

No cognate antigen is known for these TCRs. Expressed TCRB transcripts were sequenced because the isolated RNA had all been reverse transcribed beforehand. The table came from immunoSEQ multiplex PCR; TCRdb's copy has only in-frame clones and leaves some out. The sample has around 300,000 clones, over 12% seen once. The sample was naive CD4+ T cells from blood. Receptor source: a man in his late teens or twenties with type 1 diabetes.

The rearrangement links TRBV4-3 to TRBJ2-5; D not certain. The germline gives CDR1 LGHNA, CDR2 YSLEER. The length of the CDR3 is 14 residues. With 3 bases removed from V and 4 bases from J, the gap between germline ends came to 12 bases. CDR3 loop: CASSQGRMGETQYF. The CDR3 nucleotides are TGCGCCAGCAGCCAGGGCCGGATGGGAGAGACCCAGTACTTC.

This CDR3 reads CASSLRWGRTYEQYF. The CDR3 DNA is TGTGCCAGCAGCTTAAGGTGGGGCAGGACGTACGAGCAGTACTTC. The chain links TRBV7-9 to TRBJ2-7; tentative D call: TRBD1 (5 bases). V shed 2 bases and J shed 4 bases, with 15 bases lying between them. This CDR3 contains 15 residues. From germline, CDR1 is SEHNR and CDR2 FQNEAQ (reference sequence).

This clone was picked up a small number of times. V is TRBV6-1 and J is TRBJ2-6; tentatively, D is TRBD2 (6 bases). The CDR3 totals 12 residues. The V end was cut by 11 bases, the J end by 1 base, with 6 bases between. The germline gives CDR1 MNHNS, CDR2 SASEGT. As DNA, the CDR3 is TGTGCCGCGGGGTCTGGGGCCAACGTCCTGACTTTC. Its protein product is CAAGSGANVLTF.

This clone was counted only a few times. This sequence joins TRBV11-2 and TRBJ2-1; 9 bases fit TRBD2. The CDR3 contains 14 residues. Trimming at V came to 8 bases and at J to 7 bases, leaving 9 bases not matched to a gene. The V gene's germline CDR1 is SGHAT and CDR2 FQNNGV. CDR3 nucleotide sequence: TGTGCCAGCCGTCTGCGGGAGGGAGGGAATGAGCAGTTCTTC. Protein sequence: CASRLREGGNEQFF.

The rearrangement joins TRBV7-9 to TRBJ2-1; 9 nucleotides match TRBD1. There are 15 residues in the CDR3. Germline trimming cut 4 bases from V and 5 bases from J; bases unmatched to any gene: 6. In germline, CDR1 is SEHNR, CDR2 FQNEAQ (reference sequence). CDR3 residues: CASSSRTGVDNEQFF. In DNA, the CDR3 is TGTGCCAGCAGCTCCCGGACAGGGGTGGACAATGAGCAGTTCTTC.

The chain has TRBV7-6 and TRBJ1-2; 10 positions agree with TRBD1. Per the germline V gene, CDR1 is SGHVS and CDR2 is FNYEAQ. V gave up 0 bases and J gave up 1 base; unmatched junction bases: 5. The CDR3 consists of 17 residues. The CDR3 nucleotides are TGTGCCAGCAGCTTAGCGAGAGGACAGGGGGTTAACTATGGCTACACCTTC. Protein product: CASSLARGQGVNYGYTF.

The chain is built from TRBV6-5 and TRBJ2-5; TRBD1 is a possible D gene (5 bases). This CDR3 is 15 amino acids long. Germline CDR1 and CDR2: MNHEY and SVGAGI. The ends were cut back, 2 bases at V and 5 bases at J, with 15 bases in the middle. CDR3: CASSYGALTAETQYF. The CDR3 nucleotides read TGTGCCAGCAGTTACGGGGCCCTCACGGCGGAGACCCAGTACTTC.

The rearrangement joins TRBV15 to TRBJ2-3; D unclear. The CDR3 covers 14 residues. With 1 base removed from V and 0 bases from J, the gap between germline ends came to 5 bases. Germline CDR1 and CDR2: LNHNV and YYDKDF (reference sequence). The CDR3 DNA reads TGTGCCACCAGCAGAGGGCCGAGCACAGATACGCAGTATTTT. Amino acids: CATSRGPSTDTQYF.

DNA for the CDR3: TGCAGCGTTGAGTCAGGCTACACCTTC. Translation gives CSVESGYTF. The chain employs TRBV29-1 and TRBJ1-2; D unresolved. CDR1 and CDR2 (germline): SQVTM, ANQGSEA. The V and J ends lost 3 bases and 8 bases respectively, with 4 bases between them. CDR3 length: 9 amino acids. The full variable domain, with the rest looked up from reference TRBV29-1 and TRBJ1-2, is SAVISQKPSRDICQRGTSLTIQCQVDSQVTMMFWYRQQPGQSLTLIATANQGSEATYESGFVIDKFPISRPNLTFSTLTVSNMSPEDSSIYLCSVESGYTFGSGTRLTVV.

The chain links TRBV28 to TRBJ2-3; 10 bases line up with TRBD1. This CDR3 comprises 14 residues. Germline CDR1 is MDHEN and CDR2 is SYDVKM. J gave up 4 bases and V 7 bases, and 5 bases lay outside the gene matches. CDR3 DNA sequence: TGTGCCAGCATCCGGGACAGGGGTGCAGATACGCAGTATTTT. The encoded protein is CASIRDRGADTQYF.

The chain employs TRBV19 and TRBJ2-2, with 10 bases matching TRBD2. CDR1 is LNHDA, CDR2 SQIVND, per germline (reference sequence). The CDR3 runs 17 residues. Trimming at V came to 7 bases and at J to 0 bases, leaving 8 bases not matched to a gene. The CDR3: CASTLWTSGANTGELFF. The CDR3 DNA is TGTGCCAGTACCCTTTGGACTAGCGGTGCGAACACCGGGGAGCTGTTTTTT.

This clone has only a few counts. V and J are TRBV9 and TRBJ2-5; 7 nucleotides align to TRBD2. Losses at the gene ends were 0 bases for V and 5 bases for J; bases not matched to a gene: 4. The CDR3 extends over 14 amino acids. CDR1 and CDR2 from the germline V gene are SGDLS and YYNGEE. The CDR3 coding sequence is TGTGCCAGCAGCGTAGCGACGGGAGGCGAGACCCAGTACTTC. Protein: CASSVATGGETQYF.

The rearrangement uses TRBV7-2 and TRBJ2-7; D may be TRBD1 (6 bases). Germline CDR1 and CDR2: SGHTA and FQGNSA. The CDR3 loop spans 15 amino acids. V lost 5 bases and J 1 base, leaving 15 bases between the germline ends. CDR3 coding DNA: TGTGCCAGCAGCACCCGTTCGGACAGTTCCTACGAGCAGTACTTC. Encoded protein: CASSTRSDSSYEQYF.

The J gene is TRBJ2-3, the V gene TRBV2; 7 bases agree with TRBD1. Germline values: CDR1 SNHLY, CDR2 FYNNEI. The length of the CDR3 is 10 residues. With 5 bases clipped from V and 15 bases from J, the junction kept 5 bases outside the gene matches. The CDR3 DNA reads TGTGCCAGCAGTTCGACAGGGAAATATTTT. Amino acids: CASSSTGKYF.

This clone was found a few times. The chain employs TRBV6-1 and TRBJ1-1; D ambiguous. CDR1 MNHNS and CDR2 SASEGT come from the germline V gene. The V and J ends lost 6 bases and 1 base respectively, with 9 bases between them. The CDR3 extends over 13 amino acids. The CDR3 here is CASRVGTNTEAFF. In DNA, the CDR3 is TGTGCCAGCAGAGTTGGCACGAACACTGAAGCTTTCTTT.

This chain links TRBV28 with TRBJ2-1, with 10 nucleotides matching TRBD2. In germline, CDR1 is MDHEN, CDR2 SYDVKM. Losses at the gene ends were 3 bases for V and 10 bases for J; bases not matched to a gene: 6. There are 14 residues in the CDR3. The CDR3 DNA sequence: TGTGCCAGCAGTTTGAAACTAGCGGGACGGGAGCAGTTCTTC. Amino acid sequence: CASSLKLAGREQFF.

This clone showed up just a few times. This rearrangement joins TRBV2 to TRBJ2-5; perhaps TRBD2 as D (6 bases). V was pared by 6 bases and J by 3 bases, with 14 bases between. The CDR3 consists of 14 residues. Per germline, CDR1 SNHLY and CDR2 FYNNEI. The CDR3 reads CASRPLTSEETQYF. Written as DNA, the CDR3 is TGTGCCAGCAGGCCCCTGACTAGTGAAGAGACCCAGTACTTC.